This is a list of T cell receptor beta chains from one sample in a study of blood T cell repertoires in COVID-19. Clones were sequenced by immunoSEQ multiplex PCR, and TCRdb holds only the in-frame ones, with some missing. The profile shows 130,000 to 150,000 clones, around four fifths of them singletons. Sequenced: PBMCs or T cells enriched from blood (not recorded which). These receptor sequences come from a woman aged 40 to 49 who had recovered from COVID-19. Each CDR3 is given with its conserved first and last residue. Each record gives: J gene, D gene, clone size, V gene, CDR3 length, CDR3 DNA, CDR3 protein. D genes are given only for firm matches. Size tells how often a clone was seen (once, few, many) or the class of an expanded clone, and some rows leave it out.

TRBJ1-3	TRBD1	.	TRBV9	17	TGTGCCAGCAGCCACCACCTTGGGGACAGAACTGGAAACACCATATATTTT	CASSHHLGDRTGNTIYF
TRBJ1-1	TRBD1	.	TRBV6-5	14	TGTGCCAGCAGTGACTCAGGGGGTGAGACTGAAGCTTTCTTT	CASSDSGGETEAFF
TRBJ1-1	.	.	TRBV29-1	11	TGCAGCGCTGACAAGAACACTGAAGCTTTCTTT	CSADKNTEAFF
TRBJ2-3	TRBD2	.	TRBV10-3	18	TGTGCCATCAGCTTATTAGGCGGGAGGGCGGTTAGCACAGATACGCAGTATTTT	CAISLLGGRAVSTDTQYF
TRBJ1-1	.	.	TRBV15	15	TGTGCCACCAGCAGAGAGGACAGTCGGAACACTGAAGCTTTCTTT	CATSREDSRNTEAFF
TRBJ1-6	TRBD1	.	TRBV11-1	15	TGTGCCAGCAGCTCAGTGCGGACAGGTGAATCACCCCTCCACTTT	CASSSVRTGESPLHF
TRBJ1-5	.	.	TRBV19	16	TGTGCCACTAGGGTCACGTGGGGGCAGAGCAATCAGCCCCAGCATTTT	CATRVTWGQSNQPQHF
TRBJ2-1	TRBD2	.	TRBV9	19	TGTGCCAGCAGCAAAAAAGAGGGACTAGCGGGAGGATCTCGGAATGAGCAGTTCTTC	CASSKKEGLAGGSRNEQFF
TRBJ1-3	.	.	TRBV4-1	16	TGCGCCAGCAGCCAATGGGCGACCGGGGATGGAAACACCATATATTTT	CASSQWATGDGNTIYF
TRBJ2-7	.	.	TRBV2	15	TGTGCCAGCAGTAGACTAAGCCTGAGCTCCTACGAGCAGTACTTC	CASSRLSLSSYEQYF
TRBJ1-2	.	.	TRBV7-9	15	TGTGCCAGCAGCGAATCAGGGAACTCTAACTATGGCTACACCTTC	CASSESGNSNYGYTF
TRBJ1-5	TRBD1	.	TRBV9	15	TGTGCCAGCAGCGCCCAACCGACAGGGGATCAGCCCCAGCATTTT	CASSAQPTGDQPQHF
TRBJ2-7	.	.	TRBV3-1/TRBV3-2	14	TGTGCCAGCAGCCAAGGACTCTCTTCCTACGAGCAGTACTTC	CASSQGLSSYEQYF
TRBJ2-3	TRBD2	.	TRBV4-1	17	TGCGCCAGCAGCCAAGAAACGGGGGGGGTCGGCACAGATACGCAGTATTTT	CASSQETGGVGTDTQYF
TRBJ1-1	TRBD1	.	TRBV18	16	TGTGCCAGCTCACCGCGGCGGACAGGGGCCGACACTGAAGCTTTCTTT	CASSPRRTGADTEAFF
TRBJ1-2	TRBD1	few	TRBV7-9	15	TGTGCCAGCAGCTCCCGGGACAGGGGCTCCTATGGCTACACCTTC	CASSSRDRGSYGYTF
TRBJ1-5	.	.	TRBV15	16	TGTGCCACCAGCAGAGATAAGAGTAATAGCAATCAGCCCCAGCATTTT	CATSRDKSNSNQPQHF
TRBJ2-5	TRBD2	.	TRBV13	16	TGTGCCAGCAGCTTAACTAGCGGGATAGGAGGCGAGACCCAGTACTTC	CASSLTSGIGGETQYF
TRBJ1-3	.	.	TRBV2	17	TGTGCCAGCAGCTTTACGGACGGGAAGAGCTCTGGAAACACCATATATTTT	CASSFTDGKSSGNTIYF
TRBJ1-5	.	.	TRBV10-3	13	TGTGCCATCAGTGAGTCGAGGGATCAGCCCCAGCATTTT	CAISESRDQPQHF
TRBJ2-1	.	few	TRBV29-1	15	TGCAGCGTAGCATCCCTGGGACTGCAAGTCGATGAGCAGTTCTTC	CSVASLGLQVDEQFF
TRBJ1-4	TRBD1	.	TRBV27	15	TGTGCCAGCAGCATTGGACAGGGTGGTAGTGAAAAACTGTTTTTT	CASSIGQGGSEKLFF
TRBJ1-1	TRBD1	.	TRBV11-1	15	TGTGCCAGCAGCTTACGGGACAGGGGGACTAGTGAAGCTTTCTTT	CASSLRDRGTSEAFF
TRBJ2-7	TRBD1	.	TRBV19	14	TGTGCCAGTAGTATAGGACAGGGCCTCAACGAGCAGTACTTC	CASSIGQGLNEQYF
TRBJ2-1	.	.	TRBV10-3	16	TGTGCCATCAGGGCACCTGAGGAGGGGCCCTACAATGAGCAGTTCTTC	CAIRAPEEGPYNEQFF
TRBJ1-5	.	.	TRBV11-3	15	TGTGCCAGCTTCCCGGGACACCATCATATCCAGCCCCAGCATTTT	CASFPGHHHIQPQHF
TRBJ2-5	.	.	TRBV9	16	TGTGCCAGCAGCGTAGCTCGAGAGCCGGGCCAAGAGACCCAGTACTTC	CASSVAREPGQETQYF
TRBJ1-1	.	many	TRBV6-5	13	TGTGCCAGCAGTTACGGCAGGTACACTGAAGCTTTCTTT	CASSYGRYTEAFF
TRBJ1-2	.	.	TRBV6-5	14	TGTGCCAGCAGATCTCGGCAGGGGATCAATGGCTACACCTTC	CASRSRQGINGYTF
TRBJ1-3	TRBD1	once	TRBV5-5	18	TGTGCCAGCAGCTTGGACCCTGGGACAGCCCTCTCTGGAAACACCATATATTTT	CASSLDPGTALSGNTIYF
TRBJ2-1	TRBD2	.	TRBV5-5	15	TGTGCCAGCAGCTTGGGACCCGGGACTAGCGTGCCTCAGTTCTTC	CASSLGPGTSVPQFF
TRBJ1-1	.	.	TRBV6-5	12	TGTGCCAGCAGTACAGGGTATACTGAAGCTTTCTTT	CASSTGYTEAFF
TRBJ2-7	.	.	TRBV5-5	16	TGTGCCAGCACCCCAAAGGACAACATGAACTCCTACGAGCAGTACTTC	CASTPKDNMNSYEQYF
TRBJ2-1	.	.	TRBV14	15	TGTGCCAGCAGCCCCAAGTGGGGACAATACAATGAGCAGTTCTTC	CASSPKWGQYNEQFF
TRBJ2-7	TRBD2	many	TRBV19	19	TGTGCCAGTAGTATAGATGGGACAACCGACGGGACTAGCCTCTACGAGCAGTACTTC	CASSIDGTTDGTSLYEQYF
TRBJ1-3	TRBD1	.	TRBV2	15	TGTGCCACTTCGGACAGGCTTCGCTCTGGAAACACCATATATTTT	CATSDRLRSGNTIYF
TRBJ2-7	TRBD1	.	TRBV5-8	14	TGTGCCAGCAGCCCCGGGACAGGAGCCTACGAGCAGTACTTC	CASSPGTGAYEQYF
TRBJ2-1	TRBD2	.	TRBV28	14	TGTGCCAGCAGATTAGCGGGAACCCCCAATGAGCAGTTCTTC	CASRLAGTPNEQFF
TRBJ1-4	.	.	TRBV5-6	16	TGTGCCAGCACCAAAAGAAGGGGGGGTGATAATGAAAAACTGTTTTTT	CASTKRRGGDNEKLFF
TRBJ1-4	.	.	TRBV20-1	15	TGCAGTGCTAGTATTCTCACGGCCGTGGAGGAAAAACTGTTTTTT	CSASILTAVEEKLFF
TRBJ2-5	.	.	TRBV9	12	TGTGCCAGCAGCCCTGACTACGAGACCCAGTACTTC	CASSPDYETQYF
TRBJ1-1	.	.	TRBV9	15	TGTGCCAGCAGCGTAGAACCGGGGAGGTCCACTGAAGCTTTCTTT	CASSVEPGRSTEAFF
TRBJ2-7	TRBD1	.	TRBV27	13	TGTGCCAGCAGTTTGCCGGGACAGGGGGAGCAGTACTTC	CASSLPGQGEQYF
TRBJ1-4	TRBD1	.	TRBV18	15	TGTGCCAGCTCACCACAAGGGACAGCACGGGAAAAACTGTTTTTT	CASSPQGTAREKLFF
TRBJ1-1	.	.	TRBV5-1	14	TGCGCCAGCAGCCCAGATCCAGGGGTGACTGAAGCTTTCTTT	CASSPDPGVTEAFF
TRBJ1-1	.	once	TRBV5-4	15	TGTGCCAGCAGCCCCTCCGGGGGGAGGAACACTGAAGCTTTCTTT	CASSPSGGRNTEAFF